This T cell receptor beta chain was sequenced during a study of shared clonotypes between healthy human individuals. Across the study: Donor ages ranged 18 to 49 years: a couple of women, a few men.

On ten immunoSEQ deep assay plates, unsorted PBMC DNA was sequenced. Profiling relied on immunoSEQ multiplex PCR, and the TCRdb table lists in-frame clones only, not all of them. The table includes 500,000 to 650,000 clones, around 77% detected once. This CDR3 region has 14 residues. Trimming removed 2 bases from V and 2 bases from J, with 11 bases in between. The germline gives CDR1 SGHKS, CDR2 YYEKEE (reference sequence). This clonotype was sampled from a woman in her thirties or forties in good health. Some clones in this sample may be carry-over from other donors' samples. The chain recombines TRBV5-5 with TRBJ2-7; TRBD1 might be the D (6 bases). Sequencing was performed on PBMCs. As DNA, the CDR3 is TGTGCCAGCAGCTTATGGACAGACACCTACGAGCAGTACTTC. Its translation is CASSLWTDTYEQYF.